This T cell receptor beta chain derives from a study of OX40 agonist ivuxolimab in advanced cancers. Study-wide findings and caveats: Both CD4+ and CD8+ T cell populations in blood had undergone clonal expansion by week 6 at 0.1 to 3.0 mg/kg.

A remark on this clone: What it binds is unknown.

Repertoires were generated with immunoSEQ multiplex PCR, while TCRdb's copy carries only in-frame clones and drops some. The sample shows tens of thousands of clones, 90% of them seen only once. CDR3 length equals 14 residues. From germline, CDR1 is LNHDA and CDR2 SQIVND (reference sequence). Trimming took 4 bases from V and 7 from J, leaving 13 bases between them. The genes are TRBV19 and TRBJ1-4; tentative D call: TRBD1 (6 bases). The sequences come from CD4+ or CD8+ T cells sorted from blood, collected in a trial of the OX40 agonist ivuxolimab. The clonotype was recovered from an adult with an advanced solid tumor such as melanoma, head and neck, liver or kidney cancer. The DNA of the CDR3 is TGTGCCAGTAGTAAGAGGGGGACAAGTGAAAAACTGTTTTTT. This sequence encodes CASSKRGTSEKLFF.